The clone carrying this T cell receptor (beta chain) showed up just a few times. Its antigen remains unidentified. TCRdb fed the RT-PCR reads into MiXCR, producing one record per CDR3 protein. The sample has hundreds of thousands of distinct CDR3 sequences, 25% seen once. This entry belongs to a study of response to subunit inactivated influenza vaccine. Findings and caveats of the study: Authors proposed each seasonal influenza vaccination draws in few new T cells.

Sample: CD4+ T cells sorted from PBMCs, taken roughly 5 days after vaccination. This clonotype was obtained from a man in his fifties who received an inactivated influenza vaccine.

CDR3 sequence: CASSWGTGAVHYEQYF. CDR3 nucleotide sequence: TGCGCCAGCAGCTGGGGGACAGGGGCGGTCCACTACGAGCAGTACTTC. The chain links TRBV5-1 to TRBJ2-7; 10 nucleotides agree with TRBD1. CDR1 is SGHRS, CDR2 YFSETQ, per germline. V dropped 3 bases and J dropped 3; count of bases not matched to a gene: 9. The CDR3 extends over 16 amino acids. The variable domain in full, with the rest retrieved from reference TRBV5-1 and TRBJ2-7, is KAGVTQTPRYLIKTRGQQVTLSCSPISGHRSVSWYQQTPGQGLQFLFEYFSETQRNKGNFPGRFSGRQFSNSRSEMNVSTLELGDSALYLCASSWGTGAVHYEQYFGPGTRLTVT.